This TCR beta chain was captured by sequencing in a study of blood T cell repertoires in COVID-19. Assay used: immunoSEQ multiplex PCR; TCRdb lists only in-frame clones, some missing. The sample yields tens of thousands of clones, about nine tenths seen once. The CDR3 runs to 16 residues. V was shortened by 3 bases and J by 6 bases, with 17 bases between the two germline ends. Germline V gene data show CDR1 as LNHDA and CDR2 as SQIVND (reference sequence). This clone was recorded only once. The sequencing sample was made of peripheral blood. The chain couples TRBV19 to TRBJ2-2; D is possibly TRBD1 (6 bases). The TCR comes from a human donor with active COVID-19. The donor label of this sample is uncertain. The DNA of the CDR3 is TGTGCCAGTAGTATGCACAGGGAAAGGGTGTCCGGGGAGCTGTTTTTT. Protein product: CASSMHRERVSGELFF.